A single sample gave rise to the 11 T cell receptor beta chains below, sequenced in a study of blood T cell repertoires in COVID-19. Libraries were prepared by immunoSEQ multiplex PCR; TCRdb keeps only in-frame clonotypes and omits some of them. This table has 150,000 to 200,000 clones, roughly 84% appearing once. What was sequenced was peripheral blood. All receptors derive from a man older than 75 with COVID-19, enrolled during active disease.

The chain uses TRBV9 and TRBJ1-6; D call uncertain. Between the trimmed V and J ends, which lost 3 bases and 10 bases, there was a span of 8 bases. The CDR3 is 12 amino acids. The germline gives CDR1 SGDLS, CDR2 YYNGEE. CDR3 amino acids: CASSAFGSPLHF. The CDR3 DNA follows: TGTGCCAGCAGCGCCTTTGGCTCACCCCTCCACTTT.

The chain uses TRBV19 and TRBJ1-2; the D gene is possibly TRBD1 (6 bases). Trimming cost V 7 bases and J 4 bases, with 13 bases left between them. CDR1 and CDR2 from the germline V gene are LNHDA and SQIVND (reference sequence). This CDR3 comprises 13 residues. For the CDR3, the DNA is TGTGCCAGTAACGGACAGAACCGCTATGGCTACACCTTC. Translating gives CASNGQNRYGYTF.

V gene TRBV6-6 combines with J gene TRBJ1-1; maybe TRBD1 (5 bases). Germline V gene data show CDR1 as MNHNY and CDR2 as SVGAGI (reference sequence). V was pared by 6 bases and J by 8 bases, with 16 bases between. The CDR3 length is 13 residues. The CDR3 nucleotides are TGTGCCAGCAGAAGGGGTCTTAGAAACGAAGCTTTCTTT. Translated: CASRRGLRNEAFF.

This chain joins TRBV6-5 and TRBJ2-2; 8 nucleotides line up with TRBD1. The J segment lost 3 bases and the V segment lost 7 bases, leaving 7 bases of the junction unmatched. From germline, CDR1 is MNHEY and CDR2 SVGAGI. The CDR3 loop spans 15 amino acids. The CDR3 DNA reads as TGTGCCAGCACGCGACAGGGGCCCGACACCGGGGAGCTGTTTTTT. Its protein product is CASTRQGPDTGELFF.

This rearrangement joins TRBV12-3 or TRBV12-4 to TRBJ1-2, with D maybe TRBD1 (6 bases). The CDR3 runs to 13 residues. V was shortened by 2 bases and J by 8 bases, with 12 bases between the two germline ends. The CDR3 protein is CASSLTGPGGYTF. For the CDR3, the DNA is TGTGCCAGCAGTTTAACAGGGCCTGGGGGCTACACCTTC.

The rearrangement links TRBV7-2 to TRBJ1-3; D gene ambiguous. The V and J ends lost 1 base and 2 bases respectively, with 6 bases between them. Germline V lookup: CDR1 SGHTA, CDR2 FQGNSA. This CDR3 has 14 amino acids. The CDR3, as DNA: TGTGCCAGCAGCTTAGGGGCAGCTGGAAACACCATATATTTT. Protein sequence: CASSLGAAGNTIYF.

The chain couples TRBV19 to TRBJ2-4; D might be TRBD2 (6 bases). V was cut by 4 bases and J by 5 bases, with 30 bases left in between. CDR3 length: 20 amino acids. The germline CDR1 and CDR2 sequences are LNHDA and SQIVND (reference sequence). The CDR3 is CASSTPTRLWSRGRQNIQYF. The DNA for the CDR3 is TGTGCCAGTAGTACACCAACACGTCTTTGGTCGCGGGGACGACAAAACATTCAGTACTTC. The complete variable domain, with remaining parts taken from reference TRBV19 and TRBJ2-4, reads DGGITQSPKYLFRKEGQNVTLSCEQNLNHDAMYWYRQDPGQGLRLIYYSQIVNDFQKGDIAEGYSVSREKKESFPLTVTSAQKNPTAFYLCASSTPTRLWSRGRQNIQYFGAGTRLSVL.

The V and J genes are TRBV3-1 (or the pseudogene TRBV3-2) and TRBJ1-6, with D uncertain. The germline V and J ends were trimmed by 9 bases and 1 base, with 4 bases remaining between them. The CDR3 has 12 amino acids. Germline V CDR1 and CDR2: LGHDT, YNNKEL (reference sequence). Here the CDR3 DNA reads TGTGCCAGTAATTCCTATAATTCACCCCTCCACTTT. This sequence encodes CASNSYNSPLHF.

V gene TRBV10-3 combines with J gene TRBJ2-3; the D gene is possibly TRBD2 (6 bases). Germline lookup yields CDR1 ENHRY and CDR2 SYGVKD. This CDR3 is 16 amino acids long. V lost 0 bases and J lost 4, with 14 bases in between. The CDR3 bases are TGTGCCATCAGTGAGTCGTGGCAGGGAGGATCAGATACGCAGTATTTT. It is translated as CAISESWQGGSDTQYF.

This clone has just one count. The chain recombines TRBV11-2 with TRBJ1-2, with D possibly matching TRBD1 (6 bases). The CDR3 length is 15 residues. Trimming cost V 0 bases and J 6 bases, with 14 bases left between them. In germline, CDR1 is SGHAT, CDR2 FQNNGV. CDR3 bases: TGTGCCAGCAGCTTAGATCACAGGGTATGGGATGGCTACACCTTC. This sequence encodes CASSLDHRVWDGYTF.

The V gene is TRBV27, the J gene TRBJ2-5; D might be TRBD1 (6 bases). CDR3 length: 14 residues. CDR1 is MNHEY and CDR2 is SMNVEV in the germline V gene (reference sequence). The V end lost 5 bases, the J end lost 2 bases, and 12 bases lay between the germline ends. CDR3 coding DNA: TGTGCCAGCAGTCCCTACGACAGGCAAGAGACCCAGTACTTC. Encoded protein: CASSPYDRQETQYF.